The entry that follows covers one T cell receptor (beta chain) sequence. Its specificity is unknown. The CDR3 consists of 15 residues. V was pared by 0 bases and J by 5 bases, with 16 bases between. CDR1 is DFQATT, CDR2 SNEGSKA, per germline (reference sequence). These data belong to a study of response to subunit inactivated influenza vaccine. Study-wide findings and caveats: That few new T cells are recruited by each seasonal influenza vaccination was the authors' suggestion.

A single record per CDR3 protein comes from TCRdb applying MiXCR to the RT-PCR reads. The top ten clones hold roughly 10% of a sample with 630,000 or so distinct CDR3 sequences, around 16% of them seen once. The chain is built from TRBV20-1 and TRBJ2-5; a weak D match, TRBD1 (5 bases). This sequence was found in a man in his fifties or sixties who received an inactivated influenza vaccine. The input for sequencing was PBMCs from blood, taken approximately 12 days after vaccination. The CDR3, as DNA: TGCAGTGCTAGAGATCTCTATGGAGCAGGGGAGACCCAGTACTTC. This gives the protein CSARDLYGAGETQYF.